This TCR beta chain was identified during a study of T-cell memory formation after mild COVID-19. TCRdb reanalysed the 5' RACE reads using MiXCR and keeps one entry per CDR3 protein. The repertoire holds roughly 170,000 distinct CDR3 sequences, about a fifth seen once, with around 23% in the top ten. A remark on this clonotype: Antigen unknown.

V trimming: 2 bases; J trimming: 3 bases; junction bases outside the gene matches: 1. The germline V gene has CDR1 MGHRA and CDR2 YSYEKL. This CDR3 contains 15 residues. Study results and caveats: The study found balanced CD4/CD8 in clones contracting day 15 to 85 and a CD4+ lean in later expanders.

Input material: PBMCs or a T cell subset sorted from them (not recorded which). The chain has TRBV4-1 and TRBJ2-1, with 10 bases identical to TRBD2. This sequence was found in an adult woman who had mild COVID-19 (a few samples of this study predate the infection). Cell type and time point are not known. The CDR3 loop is CASSQLAGVYNEQFF. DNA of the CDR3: TGCGCCAGCAGCCAACTAGCGGGGGTCTACAATGAGCAGTTCTTC.